Presented here are 27 T cell receptor beta chains from one specimen sequenced in a study of blood T cells in healthy people across ages. A second PCR, run for roughly 7 to 11 cycles, used a sample-barcoded 5' primer plus a J-beta primer mix. One entry per CDR3 protein results from TCRdb running MiXCR on the 5' RACE reads. Seen here are around 700,000 distinct CDR3 sequences, roughly 25% observed once, and the top ten hold roughly a tenth. This sample was also put to use in a study of T cells of mothers and their children.

Sequenced sample: blood. The origin of the receptors is a boy younger than 18 in good health.

In its sample, this clonotype was seen a few times. This CDR3 reads CASSLVVMGDYEQYF. Written as DNA, the CDR3 is TGTGCCAGCAGTTTAGTGGTGATGGGGGACTACGAGCAGTACTTC. The rearrangement joins TRBV12-3 or TRBV12-4 to TRBJ2-5; D may match TRBD1 or TRBD2 (5 bases each). Judging by the DNA end, TRBJ2-7 fits better; the J call may be wrong. There are 15 residues in the CDR3.

The genes are TRBV6-5 and TRBJ2-2, with 7 nucleotides matching TRBD1. V gave up 8 bases and J gave up 6 bases; unmatched junction bases: 6. Germline CDR1 is MNHEY and CDR2 is SVGAGI. The CDR3 sequence is 13 residues long. The CDR3, as DNA: TGTGCCAGCGCTAGACAGGGAGCCGGGGAGCTGTTTTTT. Translating it yields CASARQGAGELFF.

The chain joins TRBV6-5 to TRBJ2-1; D not resolved. The V end lost 2 bases, the J end lost 0 bases, and 5 bases lay between the germline ends. The CDR3 runs 14 residues. Germline CDR1 is MNHEY and CDR2 is SVGAGI. The CDR3 DNA reads TGTGCCAGCAGTTACAGGTTCTCCTACAATGAGCAGTTCTTC. Protein product: CASSYRFSYNEQFF.

V gene TRBV5-5 combines with J gene TRBJ2-4; D might be TRBD1 (5 bases). The V gene's germline CDR1 is SGHKS and CDR2 YYEKEE (reference sequence). This CDR3 is built from 14 residues. Trimming took 0 bases from V and 8 from J, leaving 12 bases between them. The CDR3 is CASSLEGVADIQYF. The DNA for the CDR3 is TGTGCCAGCAGCTTGGAAGGGGTGGCGGACATTCAGTACTTC.

On this clonotype: One end of the junction varies from germline; a read error may be responsible. DNA for the CDR3: TGTGCCGGCAGCCCATGGCCTGAGGGCCTAGCGGGAGCCCACCTCGCCAAAAACATTCAGTACTTC. Amino acids: CAGSPWPEGLAGAHLAKNIQYF. The V and J genes are TRBV6-1 and TRBJ2-4, with 10 bases aligning to TRBD2. CDR3 length equals 22 residues. Germline CDR1 MNHNS, CDR2 SASEGT.

This clonotype occurred a few times. The genes are TRBV12-3 or TRBV12-4 and TRBJ2-1; 12 bases are a match to TRBD2. The CDR3 consists of 15 residues. V dropped 6 bases and J dropped 10; count of bases not matched to a gene: 10. CDR3 DNA: TGTGCCAGCAGCGATTGGACTAGCGGGACTGGGGAGCAGTTCTTC. It codes for CASSDWTSGTGEQFF.

The chain joins TRBV5-6 to TRBJ2-1; TRBD1 might be the D (6 bases). V dropped 4 bases and J dropped 4 bases, with 24 bases sitting between them. The CDR3 has 18 amino acids. Germline CDR1 and CDR2: SGHDT and YYEEEE. CDR3 in amino acids: CASSPLGTTEKGYNEQFF. Here the CDR3 DNA reads TGTGCCAGCAGCCCTCTCGGGACAACGGAGAAGGGGTACAATGAGCAGTTCTTC.

This clonotype has more than one count but fewer than ten. The rearrangement uses TRBV20-1 and TRBJ2-7; weak D call: TRBD2 (6 bases). The CDR3 is 13 amino acids. Germline V CDR1 and CDR2: DFQATT, SNEGSKA (reference sequence). Trimming pared 6 bases from V and 0 bases from J, leaving 12 bases between. The CDR3 bases are TGCAGTGCCGGGGACTTAAACTCCTACGAGCAGTACTTC. Protein product: CSAGDLNSYEQYF.

This clonotype was seen a handful of times. This sequence joins TRBV6-5 and TRBJ1-5; D is unclear. The CDR3 spans 13 residues. CDR1 and CDR2 from the germline V gene are MNHEY and SVGAGI. V was clipped by 5 bases and J by 6 bases, with 11 bases between them. The CDR3 nucleotides are TGTGCCAGCAGTGTCACGGAGGCTCAGCCCCAGCATTTT. It codes for CASSVTEAQPQHF.

This clonotype has a handful of counts. CDR3 DNA sequence: TGCAGTGCTATCGATCCGGGACTAGCGGATTACAATGAGCAGTTCTTC. It translates to CSAIDPGLADYNEQFF. The chain links TRBV20-1 to TRBJ2-1, with 11 bases lining up with TRBD2. There are 16 residues in the CDR3. Germline loops: CDR1 DFQATT, CDR2 SNEGSKA (reference sequence). With V trimmed by 4 bases and J by 4 bases, 9 bases remained unmatched.

This clonotype showed up just a few times. This chain uses TRBV10-3 with TRBJ2-5; D possibly matches TRBD1 or TRBD2 (7 bases each). The ends were cut back, 3 bases at V and 5 bases at J, with 16 bases in the middle. The V gene's germline CDR1 is ENHRY and CDR2 SYGVKD. The CDR3 is 15 amino acids. This CDR3 reads CAISEPDREGETQYF. DNA of the CDR3: TGTGCCATCAGTGAACCCGACAGGGAGGGGGAGACCCAGTACTTC.

The chain joins TRBV11-2 to TRBJ2-5, with TRBD2 matching over 7 bases. The DNA matches TRBJ2-1 better at its end, which makes the J call doubtful. The CDR3 sequence is 19 residues long. Per the germline V gene, CDR1 is SGHAT and CDR2 is FQNNGV. CDR3 coding DNA: TGTGCCAGCAGCTTATCTGGTGGTGGGCTAGCGGAACGATACAATGAGCAGTTCTTC. Protein sequence: CASSLSGGGLAERYNEQFF.

The chain recombines TRBV11-2 with TRBJ2-7; 12 bases match TRBD2. The CDR3 spans 14 residues. The germline CDR1 and CDR2 sequences are SGHAT and FQNNGV. The junction had 3 bases not matched to a gene; V was cut back by 5 bases and J by 4 bases. The CDR3 sequence: CASSIGLAGYEQYF. The DNA of the CDR3 is TGTGCCAGCAGCATCGGACTAGCGGGGTACGAGCAGTACTTC.

This clonotype came up a few times. The genes are TRBV4-1 and TRBJ2-1; 7 bases are a match to TRBD2. V gave up 1 base and J gave up 9 bases; unmatched junction bases: 12. This CDR3 has 16 residues. Germline CDR1 MGHRA, CDR2 YSYEKL. The CDR3 DNA reads as TGCGCCAGCAGCCAAGGGACTAGTAAGGCCCCAGGTGAGCAGTTCTTC. It encodes CASSQGTSKAPGEQFF.

The rearrangement uses TRBV21-1 and TRBJ2-7; no DNA check was done on the table's D call, TRBD1. TRBV21-1 is described as a pseudogene. This CDR3 contains 19 residues. The CDR3, as DNA: TGTGCCAGCAGCAAAGGAAAGGCAGATAAGTGCGCCCCGGACTACGAGCAGTACTTC. Its protein product is CASSKGKADKCAPDYEQYF.

The V and J genes are TRBV20-1 and TRBJ1-2, with D perhaps matching TRBD1 (6 bases). Trimming took 3 bases from V and 2 from J, leaving 13 bases between them. Germline lookup yields CDR1 DFQATT and CDR2 SNEGSKA (reference sequence). There are 14 residues in the CDR3. In nucleotides, the CDR3 is TGCAGTGCTAGTAGACCGGGACACAACTATGGCTACACCTTC. Its translation is CSASRPGHNYGYTF.

The chain links TRBV7-2 to TRBJ2-5; the D is unclear. The DNA end lines up better with TRBJ2-7; the J call may be wrong. Germline V gives CDR1 SGHTA, CDR2 FQGNSA. This CDR3 is built from 12 residues. CDR3 DNA: TGTGCCAGCAGCCCAGACTTAGACGAGCAGTACTTC. Protein: CASSPDLDEQYF.

This chain connects TRBV28 to TRBJ2-5; tentative D call: TRBD1 (6 bases). The end of the DNA fits TRBJ2-7 better, so the J call may be wrong. Per germline, CDR1 MDHEN and CDR2 SYDVKM. CDR3 length: 16 residues. CDR3 DNA sequence: TGTGCCTCCAAATCTGGAACACCACAGGGCTTCTACGAGCAGTACTTC. It is translated as CASKSGTPQGFYEQYF.

As to this clonotype: This CDR3 fails to terminate in the conserved phenylalanine or tryptophan, so it likely reflects a read error. The V gene is TRBV6-6, the J gene TRBJ1-1, with a possible D match to TRBD1 (6 bases). V lost 4 bases, J lost 1 base, and 16 bases lay in between. The CDR3 is made up of 16 amino acids. Germline lookup yields CDR1 MNHNY and CDR2 SVGAGI (reference sequence). The CDR3 spells CASSWGSGTRNTEAFL. The CDR3 DNA reads TGTGCCAGCAGTTGGGGATCCGGGACACGGAACACTGAAGCTTTCCTT.

The genes are TRBV28 and TRBJ2-1, with no clear D. The germline V gene has CDR1 MDHEN and CDR2 SYDVKM. The CDR3 covers 13 residues. Trimming removed 4 bases from V and 6 bases from J, with 10 bases in between. In DNA, the CDR3 is TGTGCCAGCAGTTCCCTTATCGGCAATGAGCAGTTCTTC. Translation: CASSSLIGNEQFF.

This clonotype turned up a few times. This chain joins TRBV12-3 or TRBV12-4 and TRBJ1-4; 9 bases are shared with TRBD1. The CDR3 loop spans 15 amino acids. V trimming: 5 bases; J trimming: 8 bases; junction bases outside the gene matches: 9. CDR3 sequence reads: CASSLQGAGREKLFF. The CDR3 DNA reads TGTGCCAGCAGTCTACAGGGGGCTGGAAGAGAAAAACTGTTTTTT.

This clonotype appeared a single time. The chain joins TRBV7-2 to TRBJ2-5; 7 bases align to TRBD2. Germline values: CDR1 SGHTA, CDR2 FQGNSA. The CDR3 is 13 amino acids. The V and J ends lost 10 bases and 2 bases, in that order; junction bases with no gene match: 7. DNA for the CDR3: TGTGCCACCAAAGCGGGGCAACAAGAGACCCAGTACTTC. It specifies CATKAGQQETQYF.

V and J are TRBV27 and TRBJ2-7; 7 bases are a match to TRBD2. The CDR3 is 16 amino acids. The germline V gene has CDR1 MNHEY and CDR2 SMNVEV (reference sequence). Unmatched junction bases numbered 14, after V lost 6 bases and J lost 3 bases. CDR3 sequence (DNA): TGTGCCAGCAGCGGGGAGGGGAGCGCGAGTTTCTACGAGCAGTACTTC. Amino acids: CASSGEGSASFYEQYF.

The J gene is TRBJ2-2, the V gene TRBV12-3 or TRBV12-4; TRBD2 agrees at 9 bases. J was trimmed by 3 bases and V by 5 bases; bases with no gene match: 4. The length of the CDR3 is 15 residues. The CDR3: CASSPGTSYTGELFF. CDR3 in DNA: TGTGCCAGCAGTCCCGGGACTAGCTACACCGGGGAGCTGTTTTTT.

This clonotype turned up a few times. V gene TRBV11-2 combines with J gene TRBJ2-5; 10 bases match TRBD2. TRBJ2-1 explains the end of the DNA better; the J call may be wrong. CDR1 and CDR2 (germline): SGHAT, FQNNGV. This CDR3 is built from 17 residues. This CDR3 reads CASSLLASGSRTDEQFF. The CDR3 DNA is TGTGCCAGCAGCTTGCTGGCTAGCGGGAGTCGTACAGATGAGCAGTTCTTC.

The V gene is TRBV19, the J gene TRBJ2-3; D gene ambiguous. V lost 3 bases, J lost 9 bases, and 10 bases lay in between. The CDR3 totals 12 residues. Germline loops: CDR1 LNHDA, CDR2 SQIVND (reference sequence). CDR3 amino acids: CASSIGEGTQYF. CDR3 in DNA: TGTGCCAGTAGTATTGGAGAAGGCACGCAGTATTTT.

This clonotype was seen only a few times. The rearrangement joins TRBV3-1 to TRBJ2-3, with 11 bases lining up with TRBD2. Unmatched junction bases numbered 8, after V lost 0 bases and J lost 3 bases. Germline CDR1 is LGHDT and CDR2 is YNNKEL (reference sequence). The CDR3 is 18 amino acids. CDR3 coding DNA: TGTGCCAGCAGCCAAGAGGCTAGCGGGAGGAGTGAAACAGATACGCAGTATTTT. Translated: CASSQEASGRSETDTQYF.